This T cell receptor (beta chain) came from a study of control samples from healthy donors and cancer patients. V lost 5 bases and J lost 1; bases outside the gene matches: 4. CDR1 is MNHEY, CDR2 SVGAGI, per germline. CDR3 length: 15 residues. TCRdb's copy holds only in-frame clones and misses some; the assay was immunoSEQ multiplex PCR. The sample has more than 75,000 clones, around nine tenths seen once. Sequenced input: PBMCs. V usage is TRBV6-5 and J usage is TRBJ2-3, with 9 positions matching TRBD1. The clonotype comes from a woman aged 60-75 years with head and neck cancer. Here the CDR3 reads CASSPRTGGTDTQYF. In DNA, the CDR3 is TGTGCCAGCAGTCCCAGGACAGGGGGCACAGATACGCAGTATTTT.